The T cell receptor beta chain under discussion was sequenced for a study of blood T cell repertoires in COVID-19. Assay: immunoSEQ multiplex PCR; the TCRdb copy retains only in-frame clones and omits some. This repertoire shows about 49,000 clones, approximately 90% found once; its top ten account for more than 5%. CDR3 size: 15 residues. Trimming cost V 2 bases and J 6 bases; bases outside gene matches: 7. CDR1 is SGDLS, CDR2 YYNGEE, per germline. The TCR comes from a man aged 35 to 55 with active COVID-19. V and J are TRBV9 and TRBJ2-1, with 8 bases that match TRBD1. Sequencing was carried out using peripheral blood. CDR3 loop: CASSVAGGAINEQFF. As DNA, the CDR3 is TGTGCCAGCAGCGTGGCAGGGGGCGCGATCAATGAGCAGTTCTTC.